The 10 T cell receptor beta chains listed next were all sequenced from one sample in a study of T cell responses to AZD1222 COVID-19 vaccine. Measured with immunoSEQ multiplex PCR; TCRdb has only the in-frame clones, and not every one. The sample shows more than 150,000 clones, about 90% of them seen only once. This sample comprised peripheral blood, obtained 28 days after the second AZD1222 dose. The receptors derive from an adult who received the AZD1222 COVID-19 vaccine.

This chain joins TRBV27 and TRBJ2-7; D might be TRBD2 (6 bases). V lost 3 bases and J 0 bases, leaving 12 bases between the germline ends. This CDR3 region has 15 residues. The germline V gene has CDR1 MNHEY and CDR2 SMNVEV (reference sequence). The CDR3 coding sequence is TGTGCCAGCAGTTTTGGAGGGGCTAGCTCCTACGAGCAGTACTTC. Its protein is CASSFGGASSYEQYF.

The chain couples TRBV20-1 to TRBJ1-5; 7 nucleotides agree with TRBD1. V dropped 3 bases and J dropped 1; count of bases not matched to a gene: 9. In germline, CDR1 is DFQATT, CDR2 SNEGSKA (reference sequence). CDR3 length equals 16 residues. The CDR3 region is CSASNRGRGSNQPQHF. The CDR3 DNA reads TGCAGTGCTAGTAACAGGGGAAGGGGCAGCAATCAGCCCCAGCATTTT.

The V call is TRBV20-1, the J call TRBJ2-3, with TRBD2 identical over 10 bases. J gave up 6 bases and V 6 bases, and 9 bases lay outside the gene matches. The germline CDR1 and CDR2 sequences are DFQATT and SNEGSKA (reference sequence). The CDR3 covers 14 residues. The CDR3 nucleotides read TGCAGTGCCAGTAGCGGGAGGCTCAGGGATACGCAGTATTTT. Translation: CSASSGRLRDTQYF.

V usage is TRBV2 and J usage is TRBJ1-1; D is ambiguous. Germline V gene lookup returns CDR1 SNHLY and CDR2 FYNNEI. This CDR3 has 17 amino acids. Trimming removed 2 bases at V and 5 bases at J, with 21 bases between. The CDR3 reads CASSEKGPRQPRTEAFF. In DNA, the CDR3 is TGTGCCAGCAGTGAAAAAGGGCCTCGGCAACCAAGGACTGAAGCTTTCTTT. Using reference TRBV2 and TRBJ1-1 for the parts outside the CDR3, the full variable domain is EPEVTQTPSHQVTQMGQEVILRCVPISNHLYFYWYRQILGQKVEFLVSFYNNEISEKSEIFDDQFSVERPDGSNFTLKIRSTKLEDSAMYFCASSEKGPRQPRTEAFFGQGTRLTVV.

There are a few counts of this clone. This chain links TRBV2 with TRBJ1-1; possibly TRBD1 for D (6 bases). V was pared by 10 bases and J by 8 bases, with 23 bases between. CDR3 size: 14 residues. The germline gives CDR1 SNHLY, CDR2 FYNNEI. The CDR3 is CAINQDWGGTEAFF. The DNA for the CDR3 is TGTGCCATCAACCAAGATTGGGGGGGGACAGAAGCTTTCTTT.

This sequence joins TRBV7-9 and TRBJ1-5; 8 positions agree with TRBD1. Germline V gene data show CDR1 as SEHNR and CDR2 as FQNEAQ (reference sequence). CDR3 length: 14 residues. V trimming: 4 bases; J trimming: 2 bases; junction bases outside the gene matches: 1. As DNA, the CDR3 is TGTGCCAGCAGCTCGGGACAGGGCAATCAGCCCCAGCATTTT. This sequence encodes CASSSGQGNQPQHF.

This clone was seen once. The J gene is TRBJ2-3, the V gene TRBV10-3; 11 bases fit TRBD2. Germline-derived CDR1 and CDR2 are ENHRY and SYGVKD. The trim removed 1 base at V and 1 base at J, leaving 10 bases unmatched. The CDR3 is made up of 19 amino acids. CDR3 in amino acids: CAISELTSGIHGGTDTQYF. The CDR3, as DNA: TGTGCCATCAGTGAGTTGACTAGCGGGATTCACGGGGGCACAGATACGCAGTATTTT.

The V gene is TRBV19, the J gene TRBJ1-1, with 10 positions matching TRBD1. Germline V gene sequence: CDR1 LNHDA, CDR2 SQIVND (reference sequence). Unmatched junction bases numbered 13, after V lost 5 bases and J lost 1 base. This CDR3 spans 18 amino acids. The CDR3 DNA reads TGTGCCAGTAGTTCCCGGGAGGGACAGGGGAGACAGAACACTGAAGCTTTCTTT. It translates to CASSSREGQGRQNTEAFF.

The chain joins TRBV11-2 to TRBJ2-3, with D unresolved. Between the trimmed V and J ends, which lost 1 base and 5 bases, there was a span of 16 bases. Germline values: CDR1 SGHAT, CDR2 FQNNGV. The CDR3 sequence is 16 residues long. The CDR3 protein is CASSLVRHGSEDTQYF. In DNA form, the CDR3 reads TGTGCCAGCAGCTTAGTTAGACACGGGTCAGAAGATACGCAGTATTTT.

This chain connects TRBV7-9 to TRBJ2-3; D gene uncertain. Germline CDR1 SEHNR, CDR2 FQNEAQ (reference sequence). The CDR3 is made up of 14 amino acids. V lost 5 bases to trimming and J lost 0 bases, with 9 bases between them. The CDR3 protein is CASSPRGSTDTQYF. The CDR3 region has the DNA TGTGCCAGCAGCCCCAGAGGAAGCACAGATACGCAGTATTTT.